This TCR beta chain was obtained from a study of blood T cells in healthy people across ages. Points from the study as a whole: With naive T cell percentage, TCR beta diversity showed a strong correlation. Unknown donor CMV status possibly confounded expanded clonotype changes. Because sorting was not performed, PBMCs prevented conclusive naive versus antigen-experienced comparison.

The CDR3 has 15 amino acids. Germline loops: CDR1 LGHDT, CDR2 YNNKEL (reference sequence). Trimming cost V 0 bases and J 7 bases; bases outside gene matches: 6. This clonotype occurred a few times. What it binds is not known. A second PCR of 7 to 11 cycles used a sample-barcoded 5' primer and a J-beta primer mix. Samples each returned at least 2.5 million CDR3-containing paired-end reads. Each CDR3 protein is one row after TCRdb ran MiXCR on the 5' RACE reads. This table holds roughly 800,000 distinct CDR3 sequences, nearly 60% found once. The sequence came from a man aged 25 to 40 in good health. This rearrangement joins TRBV3-1 to TRBJ1-2; TRBD1 matches at 9 bases. The sample comprised blood. CDR3 sequence (DNA): TGTGCCAGCAGCCAAGACTACACAGGGGGCAGTGGCTACACCTTC. Its protein product is CASSQDYTGGSGYTF.